The rows below give T cell receptor beta chains drawn from one sample of a study of PD-1 blockade in classical Hodgkin lymphoma. Assay: immunoSEQ multiplex PCR; the TCRdb copy retains only in-frame clones and omits some. The data show over 7,000 clones, with about four fifths seen just once and about 37% held by the top ten. Sequencing was performed on peripheral blood mononuclear cells (PBMCs), taken before the second cycle of nivolumab. The receptors here all came from a human donor with classical Hodgkin lymphoma. Both conserved end residues are part of each CDR3. Each record gives: clone size, V gene, J gene, D gene, CDR3 protein, CDR3 DNA. The D gene is left open where the match is weak. A row's size may be missing; if present it is once, few, many or a size class.

size: few
V: TRBV28
J: TRBJ2-1
D: .
CDR3: CASSPARVLTGHEQFF
DNA: TGTGCCAGCAGCCCAGCCCGGGTTCTCACGGGCCATGAGCAGTTCTTC

size: .
V: TRBV9
J: TRBJ2-1
D: TRBD2
CDR3: CASSVETSGGPNEQFF
DNA: TGTGCCAGCAGCGTAGAAACTAGCGGGGGGCCGAATGAGCAGTTCTTC

size: .
V: TRBV29-1
J: TRBJ2-5
D: TRBD1
CDR3: CSVNRGGQETQYF
DNA: TGCAGCGTCAACAGGGGCGGCCAAGAGACCCAGTACTTC

size: .
V: TRBV29-1
J: TRBJ2-1
D: TRBD2
CDR3: CSVQRRLTSGRLHYNEQFF
DNA: TGCAGCGTACAACGCCGCTTGACTAGCGGGAGACTACATTACAATGAGCAGTTCTTC

size: .
V: TRBV27
J: TRBJ1-5
D: TRBD1
CDR3: CASRTIIQGALAQPQHF
DNA: TGTGCCAGCAGGACCATCATACAGGGGGCGTTGGCTCAGCCCCAGCATTTT

size: once
V: TRBV11-1
J: TRBJ2-7
D: .
CDR3: CASSSGEFYDLEQYF
DNA: TGTGCCAGCAGCTCCGGGGAATTTTACGACTTGGAGCAGTACTTC

size: .
V: TRBV19
J: TRBJ1-1
D: .
CDR3: CASSTPDIVNTEAFF
DNA: TGTGCCAGTAGTACGCCGGACATCGTGAACACTGAAGCTTTCTTT

size: .
V: TRBV4-2
J: TRBJ2-3
D: TRBD2
CDR3: CASSQEGLAGTTDTQYF
DNA: TGTGCCAGCAGCCAAGAGGGACTAGCGGGGACCACAGATACGCAGTATTTT

size: .
V: TRBV28
J: TRBJ1-1
D: TRBD1
CDR3: CASSGGGHDTEAFF
DNA: TGTGCCAGCAGTGGAGGGGGCCATGACACTGAAGCTTTCTTT

size: .
V: TRBV27
J: TRBJ2-1
D: .
CDR3: CASSLSYGAGAYNEQFF
DNA: TGTGCCAGCAGTTTATCTTACGGGGCCGGCGCCTACAATGAGCAGTTCTTC

size: .
V: TRBV7-6
J: TRBJ2-7
D: TRBD1
CDR3: CASSTGQVDEQYF
DNA: TGTGCCAGCAGCACAGGACAGGTGGACGAGCAGTACTTC

size: .
V: TRBV6-9
J: TRBJ2-7
D: TRBD1
CDR3: CASSTTGGETEQYF
DNA: TGTGCCAGCTCTACCACAGGGGGAGAAACCGAGCAGTACTTC

size: few
V: TRBV28
J: TRBJ1-1
D: .
CDR3: CASRPLEWNTEAFF
DNA: TGTGCCAGCAGGCCTTTAGAGTGGAACACTGAAGCTTTCTTT

size: .
V: TRBV28
J: TRBJ1-2
D: .
CDR3: CASSSGPTRRNYGYTF
DNA: TGTGCCAGCAGTTCAGGACCCACCCGGCGGAACTATGGCTACACCTTC

size: .
V: TRBV10-2
J: TRBJ2-3
D: TRBD2
CDR3: CASRATSVADTQYF
DNA: TGCGCCAGCAGGGCGACTAGCGTCGCAGATACGCAGTATTTT

size: .
V: TRBV6-1
J: TRBJ2-1
D: .
CDR3: CASTDSSYNEQFF
DNA: TGTGCCAGCACGGACAGTTCCTACAATGAGCAGTTCTTC

size: .
V: TRBV5-1
J: TRBJ1-2
D: .
CDR3: CASIKVRKTYGYTF
DNA: TGCGCCAGCATCAAGGTTCGAAAGACCTATGGCTACACCTTC

size: once
V: TRBV7-2
J: TRBJ1-1
D: .
CDR3: CASGGQLNTEAFF
DNA: TGTGCCAGCGGAGGACAGTTGAACACTGAAGCTTTCTTT

size: once
V: TRBV28
J: TRBJ2-7
D: .
CDR3: CASNAGTYYEQYF
DNA: TGTGCCAGCAACGCCGGGACCTACTACGAGCAGTACTTC

size: .
V: TRBV5-6
J: TRBJ2-1
D: .
CDR3: CASSLVRVLPYNEQFF
DNA: TGTGCCAGCAGCTTGGTTCGGGTCCTCCCCTACAATGAGCAGTTCTTC

size: .
V: TRBV7-2
J: TRBJ2-7
D: TRBD2
CDR3: CASSLVPSGSSREQYF
DNA: TGTGCCAGCAGCTTAGTCCCTAGCGGGAGTTCTCGGGAGCAGTACTTC

size: .
V: TRBV19
J: TRBJ1-4
D: .
CDR3: CASRVRRELNEKLFF
DNA: TGTGCCAGTAGAGTCCGCAGGGAACTTAATGAAAAACTGTTTTTT

size: .
V: TRBV11-2
J: TRBJ2-1
D: .
CDR3: CASSSYGLHLEQFF
DNA: TGTGCCAGCAGCAGCTATGGGCTCCATTTAGAGCAGTTCTTC